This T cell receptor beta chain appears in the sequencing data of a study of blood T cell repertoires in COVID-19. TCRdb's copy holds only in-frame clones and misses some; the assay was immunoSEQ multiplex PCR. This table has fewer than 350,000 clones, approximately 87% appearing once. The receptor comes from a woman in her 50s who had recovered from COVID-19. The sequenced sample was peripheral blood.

The CDR3 nucleotides are TGTGCCAGCAGCCCCGGCTCTGGAAACACCATATATTTT. Translation: CASSPGSGNTIYF. V usage is TRBV12-3 or TRBV12-4 and J usage is TRBJ1-3; D not certain. This CDR3 has 13 amino acids. With 6 bases removed from V and 0 bases from J, the gap between germline ends came to 6 bases.